Below are 21 T cell receptor beta chains sequenced from a single sample in a study of T cells in Graves' hyperthyroidism and ophthalmopathy. RNA transcripts yielded amplified TCR beta CDR3 regions. Carried out on the TCR CDR3, a first-round RT-PCR used the HTBI primer set. TCRdb ran MiXCR on the multiplex PCR reads and lists one entry per CDR3 protein. The sample records roughly 300,000 distinct CDR3 sequences, around 14% being singletons. Sequencing was carried out using blood. These receptors were taken from a woman aged 25-40 years with Graves' hyperthyroidism.

This clonotype was found a few times. The J gene is TRBJ1-5, the V gene TRBV5-1, with D perhaps matching TRBD1 (6 bases). Per the germline V gene, CDR1 is SGHRS and CDR2 is YFSETQ. The CDR3 contains 13 residues. The V end lost 4 bases, the J end lost 7 bases, and 12 bases lay between the germline ends. CDR3 coding DNA: TGCGCCAGCAGCCATTCCCAGGGGCAGCCCCAGCATTTT. Its protein is CASSHSQGQPQHF.

Points on this clonotype: The junction does not match germline at one end; this may be a read error. This chain connects TRBV4-3 to TRBJ1-1; 7 bases agree with TRBD1. Germline assignment: CDR1 LGHNA and CDR2 YSLEER. The CDR3 covers 15 residues. For the CDR3, the DNA is TGCGTCAGCAGCCAAGGGGACAGACTTAACACTGAAGCTTTCTTT. Translated: CVSSQGDRLNTEAFF.

This clonotype has at least ten counts. This chain connects TRBV7-2 to TRBJ2-3; D uncertain. Germline values: CDR1 SGHTA, CDR2 FQGNSA. The CDR3 covers 13 residues. V was trimmed by 4 bases and J by 4 bases, leaving 9 bases between them. The CDR3 here is CASSSGNSDTQYF. The CDR3 DNA reads TGTGCCAGCAGCTCCGGTAACTCAGATACGCAGTATTTT. The variable domain in full, completed from reference TRBV7-2 and TRBJ2-3, reads GAGVSQSPSNKVTEKGKDVELRCDPISGHTALYWYRQSLGQGLEFLIYFQGNSAPDKSGLPSDRFSAERTGGSVSTLTIQRTQQEDSAVYLCASSSGNSDTQYFGPGTRLTVL.

In its sample, this clonotype was seen many times. V gene TRBV19 combines with J gene TRBJ2-2, with TRBD2 matching 7 bases. The CDR3 totals 13 residues. Trimming removed 6 bases from V and 5 bases from J; junction bases left unmatched: 3. CDR1 is LNHDA, CDR2 SQIVND, per germline (reference sequence). The CDR3 here is CASRLSGTGELFF. DNA for the CDR3: TGTGCCAGTAGACTTAGCGGGACCGGGGAGCTGTTTTTT. Using reference TRBV19 and TRBJ2-2 for the parts outside the CDR3, the full variable domain is DGGITQSPKYLFRKEGQNVTLSCEQNLNHDAMYWYRQDPGQGLRLIYYSQIVNDFQKGDIAEGYSVSREKKESFPLTVTSAQKNPTAFYLCASRLSGTGELFFGEGSRLTVL.

This clonotype appeared a few times. The V gene is TRBV25-1, the J gene TRBJ2-2; the D gene is possibly TRBD1 (5 bases). Trimming removed 1 base at V and 5 bases at J, with 11 bases between. This CDR3 region has 15 residues. Germline assignment: CDR1 MGHDK and CDR2 SYGVNS. Here the CDR3 DNA reads TGTGCCAGCAGTGAATCAGGGTTTCGGACCGGGGAGCTGTTTTTT. Its protein product is CASSESGFRTGELFF.

The table lists this clonotype with a few counts. V and J are TRBV28 and TRBJ1-2; no reliable D call. Trimming took off 3 bases at V and 4 bases at J, with 12 bases between the two ends. Germline-derived CDR1 and CDR2 are MDHEN and SYDVKM. CDR3 length: 14 residues. The DNA of the CDR3 is TGTGCCAGCAGTTTCGGAGGTAGCAGCTATGGCTACACCTTC. This translates into CASSFGGSSYGYTF.

The genes are TRBV6-1 and TRBJ2-3, with TRBD2 as a possible D gene (5 bases). The CDR3 is 14 residues long. Trimming shortened V by 11 bases and J by 0 bases, and 15 bases separated the two germline ends. Per the germline V gene, CDR1 is MNHNS and CDR2 is SASEGT. Here the CDR3 reads CAGNPADSTDTQYF. The CDR3 nucleotides read TGTGCCGGCAACCCAGCGGACAGCACAGATACGCAGTATTTT.

The rearrangement joins TRBV6-2 or TRBV6-3 to TRBJ1-4; D call uncertain. In germline, CDR1 is MNHEY, CDR2 SVGEGT. This CDR3 is 12 amino acids long. The V end lost 5 bases, the J end lost 4 bases, and 5 bases lay between the germline ends. The CDR3 DNA reads TGTGCCAGCAGTCGACTTAATGAAAAACTGTTTTTT. Its protein product is CASSRLNEKLFF.

The chain has TRBV7-9 and TRBJ1-2; D is uncertain. The CDR3 consists of 15 residues. Germline V gene sequence: CDR1 SEHNR, CDR2 FQNEAQ (reference sequence). The V and J ends lost 7 bases and 0 bases respectively, with 15 bases between them. CDR3 sequence: CASTPWEAPNYGYTF. The CDR3 DNA reads TGTGCCAGCACCCCTTGGGAGGCCCCTAACTATGGCTACACCTTC.

This clonotype was recorded at least ten times. The gene calls are TRBV28 and TRBJ2-3, with 7 bases that match TRBD2. Germline-derived CDR1 and CDR2 are MDHEN and SYDVKM. The CDR3 consists of 17 residues. J gave up 0 bases and V 8 bases, and 14 bases lay outside the gene matches. The CDR3 region is CASRGGGGGKSTDTQYF. For the CDR3, the DNA is TGTGCCAGCCGAGGAGGTGGGGGAGGGAAAAGCACAGATACGCAGTATTTT.

The count of this clonotype is one. A read error may explain this, as a much larger clone is one base away. The V call is TRBV20-1, the J call TRBJ1-5, with D tentatively TRBD1 (6 bases). CDR1 is DFQATT, CDR2 SNEGSKA, per germline (reference sequence). CDR3 length equals 14 residues. The CDR3 sequence: CSARGTGSAQPRHF. The CDR3, as DNA: TGCAGTGCTAGAGGTACAGGGAGTGCACAGCCCCGGCATTTT.

This clonotype was seen a few times. The junction and the germline gene differ at one end; a read error may be behind it. This rearrangement joins TRBV7-9 to TRBJ2-5, with unresolved D. There are 12 residues in the CDR3. Per germline, CDR1 SEHNR and CDR2 FQNEAQ (reference sequence). The CDR3 here is CASSLKYRGKDF. The CDR3 bases are TGTGCCAGCAGCTTAAAATATCGTGGTAAGGACTTC.

This clonotype was counted only a few times. The chain links TRBV7-2 to TRBJ1-6; D call uncertain. Germline-derived CDR1 and CDR2 are SGHTA and FQGNSA. V was trimmed by 3 bases and J by 7 bases, leaving 10 bases between them. This CDR3 has 14 amino acids. The CDR3 region is CASSFQNSNSPLHF. As DNA, the CDR3 is TGTGCCAGCAGCTTTCAGAATTCCAATTCACCCCTCCACTTT.

Only a few counts were recorded for this clonotype. The rearrangement uses TRBV19 and TRBJ2-2; 8 bases match TRBD1. Germline-derived CDR1 and CDR2 are LNHDA and SQIVND (reference sequence). The J segment lost 6 bases and the V segment lost 6 bases, leaving 6 bases of the junction unmatched. This CDR3 spans 14 amino acids. The CDR3 nucleotides are TGTGCCAGTAGGGACAGGGAGGTCTCCGGGGAGCTGTTTTTT. This gives the protein CASRDREVSGELFF.

The CDR3 here is CASSLTSGTRNIQYF. As DNA, the CDR3 is TGTGCCAGCAGCTTAACTAGCGGGACGAGGAACATTCAGTACTTC. V and J are TRBV5-6 and TRBJ2-4, with 10 bases fitting TRBD2. J lost 7 bases, V lost 2 bases, and 6 bases had no gene match. This CDR3 is built from 15 residues. Germline V lookup: CDR1 SGHDT, CDR2 YYEEEE.

This clonotype has a count of ten or more. The chain is built from TRBV27 and TRBJ1-5; 8 bases agree with TRBD1. Germline assignment: CDR1 MNHEY and CDR2 SMNVEV (reference sequence). The CDR3 totals 14 residues. Trimming at V came to 6 bases and at J to 2 bases, leaving 3 bases not matched to a gene. This CDR3 is CASSPGQGNQPQHF. CDR3 coding DNA: TGTGCCAGCAGCCCGGGACAGGGCAATCAGCCCCAGCATTTT.

This clonotype was counted once. The rearrangement joins TRBV7-2 to TRBJ1-6, with a tentative D call TRBD1 (6 bases). This CDR3 contains 16 residues. The germline V gene has CDR1 SGHTA and CDR2 FQGNSA. V gave up 5 bases and J gave up 7 bases, with 18 bases separating them. The chain's CDR3 is CASSQRTASLNSPLHF. The CDR3 region has the DNA TGTGCCAGCAGCCAAAGGACAGCTTCGTTGAATTCACCCCTCCACTTT.

This rearrangement joins TRBV7-9 to TRBJ2-1; TRBD1 agrees at 7 bases. Germline V CDR1 and CDR2: SEHNR, FQNEAQ (reference sequence). The CDR3 covers 14 residues. The junction had 5 bases not matched to a gene; V was cut back by 4 bases and J by 5 bases. CDR3 nucleotide sequence: TGTGCCAGCAGCTACCTTACAGGGGACAATGAGCAGTTCTTC. It encodes CASSYLTGDNEQFF.

This clonotype appeared many times. V gene TRBV10-3 combines with J gene TRBJ2-7, with D perhaps TRBD2 (5 bases). The CDR3 is made up of 14 amino acids. CDR1 and CDR2 (germline): ENHRY, SYGVKD. Trimming took off 0 bases at V and 5 bases at J, with 11 bases between the two ends. In DNA, the CDR3 is TGTGCCATCAGTGAGTCCGGCGCCGGGGACGAGCAGTACTTC. Its protein is CAISESGAGDEQYF.

This clonotype came up many times. V and J are TRBV6-1 and TRBJ2-7, with D hard to call. The length of the CDR3 is 12 residues. Germline CDR1 reads MNHNS; CDR2 reads SASEGT. The ends were cut back, 5 bases at V and 6 bases at J, with 11 bases in the middle. CDR3 DNA sequence: TGTGCCAGCAGTCACAAACGCCTCGAGCAGTACTTC. This gives the protein CASSHKRLEQYF.

The rearrangement links TRBV18 to TRBJ1-5, with 7 bases lining up with TRBD1. V gave up 6 bases and J gave up 6 bases; unmatched junction bases: 11. Germline-derived CDR1 and CDR2 are KGHSH and LQKENI. CDR3 size: 15 residues. The DNA of the CDR3 is TGTGCCAGCTCCCCCGACGCAGGGGGTGGTCAGCCCCAGCATTTT. Translated: CASSPDAGGGQPQHF.